The clone carrying this T cell receptor beta chain showed up just a few times. Its specificity is unknown. Unique molecular identifiers were incorporated into the prepared TCRbeta library. One entry per CDR3 protein, called by TCRdb with MiXCR from the PCR reads. The table lists 750,000 to 950,000 distinct CDR3 sequences, 15% to 20% of them singletons. The sample originates from a study of T-cell reconstitution after alpha-beta-depleted transplantation in children. Points from the study as a whole: Among T cells one year after transplant, newly produced cells accounted for most counts and diversity. Elevated TCRbeta diversity at day 60 was traced, in some patients, to surviving recipient T cells and thymic progenitors. Several hundred graft clones that had expanded were reportedly the source of alpha-beta T cells about two months after transplant.

This CDR3 has 13 amino acids. With 5 bases removed from V and 5 bases from J, the gap between germline ends came to 15 bases. Germline V CDR1 and CDR2: SQVTM, ANQGSEA. This clonotype was obtained from a male patient aged 5 to 17 who had a stem cell transplant for acute lymphoblastic leukemia, so the T cells may come from the graft donor. This chain links TRBV29-1 with TRBJ1-1, with D possibly TRBD1 on 5 matching bases. Here the sequenced sample was PBMCs, mostly from graft donor cells, taken 360 days after TCRalphabeta/CD19-depleted stem cell transplant. CDR3 residues: CSVRQGGKTEAFF. The CDR3 region has the DNA TGCAGCGTTCGCCAGGGTGGGAAGACTGAAGCTTTCTTT.